The T cell receptor beta chain described here comes from a study of T cell changes during pregnancy in multiple sclerosis. The germline V gene encodes CDR1 SGHAT and CDR2 FQNNGV. After removal of 6 bases from V and 3 bases from J, the junction contained 13 bases not matched to a gene. CDR3 size: 17 residues. In regard to this clone: Other DNA sequences in this specimen translate into the identical CDR3.

Repertoires were generated with immunoSEQ multiplex PCR, while TCRdb's copy carries only in-frame clones and drops some. The sample carries tens of thousands of clones, around nine tenths recorded once. The chain combines TRBV11-2 with TRBJ2-7; TRBD2 matches 11 bases. The sample in question was peripheral blood, obtained in the second trimester of pregnancy. The TCR originated in a female donor with multiple sclerosis, enrolled in a pregnancy study. CDR3 protein: CASRILGASGRNYEQYF. The DNA for the CDR3 is TGTGCCAGCAGGATCTTAGGGGCTAGCGGGAGGAACTACGAGCAGTACTTC.